Listed here are 9 T cell receptor beta chains from one sample, sequenced in a study of T cell repertoires in ileal Crohn's disease. TCRdb's copy holds only in-frame clones and misses some; the assay was immunoSEQ multiplex PCR. The sample lists over 10,000 clones, around 80% occurring once. Time point of the sample: neoterminal ileum biopsy at postoperative endoscopy, about 6 months after surgery. The sequenced sample consisted of ileal tissue. Receptors were obtained from an adult with Crohn's disease.

The chain has TRBV6-1 and TRBJ2-7, with 11 nucleotides matching TRBD2. The germline CDR1 and CDR2 sequences are MNHNS and SASEGT. This CDR3 spans 15 amino acids. The ends lost 2 bases at V and 1 base at J; junction bases unmatched: 1. The CDR3 DNA reads as TGTGCCAGCAGTGAAACTAGCGGGGGATCCTACGAGCAGTACTTC. Translation: CASSETSGGSYEQYF.

This chain joins TRBV11-2 and TRBJ2-5; tentative D call: TRBD1 (5 bases). The CDR3 extends over 15 amino acids. V gave up 0 bases and J gave up 8 bases, with 16 bases separating them. CDR1 is SGHAT, CDR2 FQNNGV, per germline. Here the CDR3 reads CASSLEAGNGITQYF. The CDR3, as DNA: TGTGCCAGCAGCTTAGAGGCAGGGAATGGTATCACCCAGTACTTC. Variable domain in full (rest from reference TRBV11-2 and TRBJ2-5): EAGVAQSPRYKIIEKRQSVAFWCNPISGHATLYWYQQILGQGPKLLIQFQNNGVVDDSQLPKDRFSAERLKGVDSTLKIQPAKLEDSAVYLCASSLEAGNGITQYFGPGTRLLVL.

The rearrangement links TRBV29-1 to TRBJ2-3; 9 bases agree with TRBD1. V trimming: 7 bases; J trimming: 4 bases; junction bases outside the gene matches: 9. Germline lookup yields CDR1 SQVTM and CDR2 ANQGSEA. This CDR3 spans 14 amino acids. The CDR3 DNA sequence: TGCAGCGGGGGGGGGACAGGGTTCTCAGATACGCAGTATTTT. Protein product: CSGGGTGFSDTQYF.

This clone has a handful of counts. This chain's CDR3 is CASSPGGLSTDTQYF. CDR3 sequence (DNA): TGTGCCAGCAGCCCCGGGGGACTCAGCACAGATACGCAGTATTTT. The chain joins TRBV2 to TRBJ2-3; a possible D gene is TRBD2 (6 bases). Germline CDR1 SNHLY, CDR2 FYNNEI. V lost 6 bases, J lost 0 bases, and 13 bases lay in between. CDR3 length: 15 residues.

This chain joins TRBV6-5 and TRBJ2-3; 13 nucleotides match TRBD2. Germline V lookup: CDR1 MNHEY, CDR2 SVGAGI. The CDR3 contains 13 residues. J lost 8 bases, V lost 11 bases, and 7 bases had no gene match. The CDR3 loop is CAGGLAGEGTQYF. As DNA, the CDR3 is TGTGCCGGCGGACTAGCGGGAGAAGGTACGCAGTATTTT.

The rearrangement uses TRBV9 and TRBJ2-5; possibly TRBD2 for D (5 bases). Germline V gives CDR1 SGDLS, CDR2 YYNGEE. The CDR3 consists of 14 residues. V shed 4 bases and J shed 5 bases, with 15 bases lying between them. The CDR3 region has the DNA TGTGCCAGCAGCCCTAGCCGGGTTTGGGAGACCCAGTACTTC. It specifies CASSPSRVWETQYF.

The J gene is TRBJ2-5, the V gene TRBV9; D possibly corresponds to TRBD2 (7 bases). From germline, CDR1 is SGDLS and CDR2 YYNGEE. The V end lost 5 bases, the J end lost 2 bases, and 19 bases lay between the germline ends. The CDR3 covers 16 residues. The CDR3 loop is CASSLGGAVDQETQYF. In DNA, the CDR3 is TGTGCCAGCAGTTTAGGGGGGGCGGTTGATCAAGAGACCCAGTACTTC.

The V call is TRBV2, the J call TRBJ1-2; 12 bases are shared with TRBD1. CDR1 is SNHLY, CDR2 FYNNEI, per germline. V dropped 6 bases and J dropped 3; count of bases not matched to a gene: 5. The CDR3 is 15 residues long. The CDR3 bases are TGTGCCAGCAGCGGGGACAGGGGGCTTGACTATGGCTACACCTTC. Its protein is CASSGDRGLDYGYTF.

The genes are TRBV10-3 and TRBJ2-2, with a weak D call TRBD1 (6 bases). V lost 9 bases and J lost 2, with 16 bases in between. The CDR3 contains 15 residues. From germline, CDR1 is ENHRY and CDR2 SYGVKD. The CDR3 loop reads CAIGRDTLNTGELFF. The CDR3 nucleotides are TGTGCCATTGGCCGGGACACCTTAAACACCGGGGAGCTGTTTTTT.